The entry below describes one TCR beta chain. This specimen belongs to a study of blood T cell repertoires in COVID-19. Profiling relied on immunoSEQ multiplex PCR, and the TCRdb table lists in-frame clones only, not all of them. The sample holds approximately 31,000 clones, roughly 86% seen once. The CDR3 extends over 14 amino acids. From germline, CDR1 is SEHNR and CDR2 FQNEAQ (reference sequence). Trimming pared 2 bases from V and 0 bases from J, leaving 8 bases between. The clonotype comes from a human donor with active COVID-19. The donor label of this sample is uncertain. The sequenced sample was peripheral blood. V and J are TRBV7-9 and TRBJ2-7, with TRBD2 as a possible D gene (5 bases). CDR3: CASSLIDYSYEQYF. CDR3 sequence (DNA): TGTGCCAGCAGCTTAATAGACTACTCCTACGAGCAGTACTTC.